This T cell receptor (beta chain) was profiled in a study of T cells after yellow fever vaccination. This clonotype showed up just a few times. TCRdb itself ran the 5' RACE reads through MiXCR, one entry per CDR3 protein. The sample yields roughly 520,000 distinct CDR3 sequences, 21% seen once. This clonotype was obtained from a young man who received the YFV17D yellow fever vaccine. Sequenced here: PBMCs, sampled about 21 days after the first yellow fever vaccination.

Here the CDR3 reads CASSLVPAYEQYV. DNA of the CDR3: TGCGCCAGCAGCTTGGTTCCGGCCTACGAGCAGTACGTC. The V call is TRBV5-1, the J call TRBJ2-7; D remains unclear. The CDR3 runs to 13 residues. Between the trimmed V and J ends, which lost 0 bases and 2 bases, there was a span of 6 bases. Per germline, CDR1 SGHRS and CDR2 YFSETQ.